Below, one TCR beta chain is given with its context. Its matching antigen is unknown. The data derive from a study of T cell responses to AZD1222 COVID-19 vaccine. Study background: Second-dose recipients at about 4 or about 12 weeks were treated as one pooled group.

Generated by immunoSEQ multiplex PCR, the TCRdb table keeps only in-frame clones and is missing some. The table lists some 140,000 clones, about 80% of them singletons. Study-wide results and caveats: Unmutated variant regions are reportedly targeted by nearly half of spike-specific TCRs. Two AZD1222 doses significantly raised spike-specific TCR breadth and depth over controls.

The CDR3 contains 13 residues. V trimming: 5 bases; J trimming: 1 base; junction bases outside the gene matches: 2. CDR1 and CDR2 from the germline V gene are GTSNPN and SVGIG (reference sequence). The sample consisted of peripheral blood, taken on day 0 of AZD1222 vaccination. J is TRBJ1-1 and V is TRBV30; 9 bases align to TRBD1. The receptor comes from an adult in good health. The CDR3 here is CAWDRGGNTEAFF. The CDR3 DNA follows: TGTGCCTGGGACAGGGGGGGGAACACTGAAGCTTTCTTT.